Below, 26 T cell receptor beta chains from the same sample are listed, as sequenced in a study of blood T cell repertoires in COVID-19. Libraries were prepared by immunoSEQ multiplex PCR; TCRdb keeps only in-frame clonotypes and omits some of them. Of roughly 140,000 clones listed, 85% are singletons. What was sequenced was peripheral blood. These receptors all stem from a woman aged 40-49 years with active or convalescent COVID-19.

The rearrangement joins TRBV6-1 to TRBJ1-2, with 8 bases identical to TRBD1. Germline V CDR1 and CDR2: MNHNS, SASEGT. This CDR3 is built from 16 residues. Losses at the gene ends were 2 bases for V and 3 bases for J; bases not matched to a gene: 8. The DNA for the CDR3 is TGTGCCAGCAGTGAAAGGGGCCGGGACAGGTACTATGGCTACACCTTC. This gives the protein CASSERGRDRYYGYTF.

The V call is TRBV27, the J call TRBJ1-1; 11 bases line up with TRBD1. The J segment lost 4 bases and the V segment lost 5 bases, leaving 3 bases of the junction unmatched. The CDR3 is 14 amino acids. Germline CDR1 MNHEY, CDR2 SMNVEV (reference sequence). The CDR3: CASSTGTGGTEAFF. CDR3 DNA sequence: TGTGCCAGCAGTACCGGGACAGGGGGCACTGAAGCTTTCTTT.

This clone came up once. The CDR3, as DNA: TGTGCCAGCAAAGACAGAGTCCGCACAGATACGCAGTATTTT. Translating gives CASKDRVRTDTQYF. The rearrangement joins TRBV6-6 to TRBJ2-3; perhaps TRBD1 as D (5 bases). Between the trimmed V and J ends, which lost 7 bases and 1 base, there was a span of 12 bases. The CDR3 sequence is 14 residues long. Germline CDR1 is MNHNY and CDR2 is SVGAGI (reference sequence).

V gene TRBV6-2 or TRBV6-3 combines with J gene TRBJ1-4; D is ambiguous. The germline gives CDR1 MNHEY, CDR2 SVGEGT. Deletions cut 5 bases from V and 7 bases from J, with 14 bases between. The CDR3 loop spans 14 amino acids. The CDR3 sequence is CASSKPAWSEKLFF. The CDR3, as DNA: TGTGCCAGCAGTAAACCGGCCTGGAGTGAAAAACTGTTTTTT.

With regard to this clone: Other DNA sequences of this sample code for an identical CDR3. This chain joins TRBV19 and TRBJ1-3, with 7 bases that match TRBD1. This CDR3 is 15 amino acids long. Germline V CDR1 and CDR2: LNHDA, SQIVND (reference sequence). V shed 5 bases, J shed 0 bases, and the junction held 4 bases outside the gene matches. The chain's CDR3 is CASSRQGSSGNTIYF. The DNA of the CDR3 is TGTGCCAGTAGTCGACAGGGTAGCTCTGGAAACACCATATATTTT. Full variable domain (remainder filled in from reference TRBV19 and TRBJ1-3): DGGITQSPKYLFRKEGQNVTLSCEQNLNHDAMYWYRQDPGQGLRLIYYSQIVNDFQKGDIAEGYSVSREKKESFPLTVTSAQKNPTAFYLCASSRQGSSGNTIYFGEGSWLTVV.

This clone is a singleton in its sample. The V call is TRBV11-2, the J call TRBJ2-3, with 8 bases identical to TRBD2. This CDR3 region has 17 residues. V lost 1 base and J lost 0; bases outside the gene matches: 6. Germline V CDR1 and CDR2: SGHAT, FQNNGV. CDR3 loop: CASSLGDSGVSTDTQYF. DNA for the CDR3: TGTGCCAGCAGCTTAGGGGATAGCGGGGTTAGCACAGATACGCAGTATTTT. The whole variable domain, remainder taken from reference TRBV11-2 and TRBJ2-3, is EAGVAQSPRYKIIEKRQSVAFWCNPISGHATLYWYQQILGQGPKLLIQFQNNGVVDDSQLPKDRFSAERLKGVDSTLKIQPAKLEDSAVYLCASSLGDSGVSTDTQYFGPGTRLTVL.

The rearrangement links TRBV7-8 to TRBJ1-2; 11 nucleotides match TRBD1. The CDR3 contains 14 residues. CDR1 and CDR2 (germline): SGHVS, FQNEAQ. V trimming: 5 bases; J trimming: 7 bases; junction bases outside the gene matches: 6. Written as DNA, the CDR3 is TGTGCCAGCAGCCAAGGACAGGGGGCCGGTGGCTACACCTTC. It translates to CASSQGQGAGGYTF.

This clone showed up just once. The chain employs TRBV28 and TRBJ1-1; TRBD1 matches at 12 bases. This CDR3 has 15 residues. Trimming at V came to 3 bases and at J to 10 bases, leaving 9 bases not matched to a gene. Germline CDR1 and CDR2: MDHEN and SYDVKM. The chain's CDR3 is CASSFTGTGGRRAFF. The CDR3 DNA reads as TGTGCCAGCAGTTTTACCGGGACAGGGGGCAGGAGAGCTTTCTTT.

The rearrangement uses TRBV3-1 (or the pseudogene TRBV3-2) and TRBJ1-4, with TRBD1 as a possible D gene (6 bases). CDR1 LGHDT and CDR2 YNNKEL come from the germline V gene (reference sequence). Trimming stripped 6 bases from V and 0 bases from J, with 17 bases between. This CDR3 contains 17 residues. The CDR3 loop is CASRPQTGLATNEKLFF. The DNA of the CDR3 is TGTGCCAGCAGACCCCAGACAGGCCTAGCAACTAATGAAAAACTGTTTTTT.

The chain combines TRBV28 with TRBJ1-5, with 9 nucleotides matching TRBD1. The CDR3 sequence is 13 residues long. V was pared by 6 bases and J by 12 bases, with 9 bases of the junction left unmatched. The germline V gene has CDR1 MDHEN and CDR2 SYDVKM. Here the CDR3 reads CASSPQDRGFQHF. CDR3 sequence (DNA): TGTGCCAGCAGCCCCCAGGACAGGGGATTCCAGCATTTT.

The V and J genes are TRBV6-5 and TRBJ2-7; 14 bases are shared with TRBD2. The V segment lost 3 bases and the J segment 6 bases; nucleotides outside the gene matches: 7. The CDR3 is 16 amino acids. Germline CDR1 reads MNHEY; CDR2 reads SVGAGI. CDR3 region: CASSYSGLAGAGEQYF. As DNA, the CDR3 is TGTGCCAGCAGTTATTCGGGACTAGCGGGAGCGGGCGAGCAGTACTTC.

This chain uses TRBV6-5 with TRBJ1-2, with D perhaps matching TRBD1 (5 bases). CDR1 MNHEY and CDR2 SVGAGI come from the germline V gene. The CDR3 extends over 13 amino acids. V dropped 5 bases and J dropped 1 base, with 8 bases sitting between them. The CDR3 DNA reads as TGTGCCAGCAGTAGGGGCGTTAACTATGGCTACACCTTC. Residues: CASSRGVNYGYTF.

The J gene is TRBJ1-4, the V gene TRBV5-5, with TRBD1 identical over 7 bases. Per germline, CDR1 SGHKS and CDR2 YYEKEE (reference sequence). V lost 4 bases, J lost 5 bases, and 8 bases stayed unmatched. CDR3 size: 15 residues. For the CDR3, the DNA is TGTGCCAGCAGCCGGGGGACAGTCGAAAATGAAAAACTGTTTTTT. Translation: CASSRGTVENEKLFF.

The chain employs TRBV5-5 and TRBJ2-6; 9 nucleotides agree with TRBD1. Germline loops: CDR1 SGHKS, CDR2 YYEKEE (reference sequence). The CDR3 has 18 amino acids. V lost 3 bases and J lost 0; bases outside the gene matches: 7. The CDR3 protein is CASSWRQGGLSGANVLTF. CDR3 DNA sequence: TGTGCCAGCAGCTGGAGACAGGGGGGTCTCTCTGGGGCCAACGTCCTGACTTTC.

The chain is built from TRBV5-1 and TRBJ1-2; 7 bases are shared with TRBD1. Germline V gives CDR1 SGHRS, CDR2 YFSETQ. Unmatched junction bases numbered 7, after V lost 4 bases and J lost 4 bases. The CDR3 is 14 residues long. The CDR3 nucleotides read TGCGCCAGCAGCCCAGAGGGGACAGCCTATGGCTACACCTTC. It translates to CASSPEGTAYGYTF.

The CDR3 loop reads CASSRGASGNRPLQQFF. Here the CDR3 DNA reads TGTGCCAGCAGTCGGGGGGCTAGCGGGAATCGGCCCCTCCAGCAGTTCTTC. This chain links TRBV6-2 or TRBV6-3 with TRBJ2-1; TRBD2 matches 9 bases. In germline, CDR1 is MNHEY, CDR2 SVGEGT. CDR3 length: 17 residues. The V and J ends lost 5 bases and 11 bases, in that order; junction bases with no gene match: 19.

The chain uses TRBV7-6 and TRBJ2-7; D may be TRBD2 (6 bases). In germline, CDR1 is SGHVS, CDR2 FNYEAQ. V was pared by 3 bases and J by 0 bases, with 9 bases between. This CDR3 has 14 residues. The CDR3 region has the DNA TGTGCCAGCAGCTTGGACGGGAGCTCCTACGAGCAGTACTTC. Amino acid sequence: CASSLDGSSYEQYF.

The chain has TRBV7-9 and TRBJ2-2; 14 nucleotides agree with TRBD2. V dropped 1 base and J dropped 6; count of bases not matched to a gene: 7. Germline lookup yields CDR1 SEHNR and CDR2 FQNEAQ (reference sequence). CDR3 length: 18 amino acids. The DNA for the CDR3 is TGTGCCAGCAGCTTAGTGGGACTAGCGGGAGAGGTGTCCGGGGAGCTGTTTTTT. Its translation is CASSLVGLAGEVSGELFF.

V usage is TRBV5-8 and J usage is TRBJ2-2, with 9 bases matching TRBD1. The CDR3 sequence is 17 residues long. Unmatched junction bases numbered 9, after V lost 3 bases and J lost 3 bases. The germline CDR1 and CDR2 sequences are SGHTS and YDEGEE. This CDR3 is CASSYPEGQGDTGELFF. The CDR3, as DNA: TGTGCCAGCAGCTACCCCGAGGGACAGGGTGACACCGGGGAGCTGTTTTTT.

CDR3 DNA sequence: TGTGCCAGCAGCTTGGATCAGGGGGCGAGGTCACCCCTCCACTTT. It encodes CASSLDQGARSPLHF. The chain recombines TRBV11-2 with TRBJ1-6, with 8 bases aligning to TRBD1. J was trimmed by 10 bases and V by 3 bases; bases with no gene match: 8. The CDR3 is made up of 15 amino acids. The germline V gene encodes CDR1 SGHAT and CDR2 FQNNGV.

J is TRBJ2-7 and V is TRBV7-2, with 8 bases that match TRBD1. V lost 2 bases, J lost 6 bases, and 12 bases stayed unmatched. Looked up from germline, CDR1 is SGHTA and CDR2 is FQGNSA. CDR3 length equals 16 residues. CDR3 residues: CASSLSSDRGSLEQYF. The CDR3 nucleotides are TGTGCCAGCAGCTTATCCTCCGACAGGGGCTCACTCGAGCAGTACTTC.

The chain is built from TRBV18 and TRBJ1-1; D might be TRBD1 (5 bases). Germline lookup yields CDR1 KGHSH and CDR2 LQKENI. The CDR3 runs to 17 residues. V was pared by 0 bases and J by 0 bases, with 14 bases between. The CDR3 loop is CASSPPAPGPLNTEAFF. CDR3 DNA: TGTGCCAGCTCACCACCGGCTCCAGGGCCCCTGAACACTGAAGCTTTCTTT.

Turning to this clone: Because the CDR3's place on the DNA is in doubt, the DNA is left out and the CDR3 is given as listed by TCRdb. The chain recombines TRBV21-1 with TRBJ1-5; the D call in the table, TRBD1, was not verified against the DNA. TRBV21-1 is a pseudogene. The CDR3 extends over 17 residues, inclusive of both ends. The CDR3 is CASSKGVGQGNNQPQHF.

V is TRBV2 and J is TRBJ1-1; D is possibly TRBD1 (5 bases). This CDR3 comprises 13 residues. With 11 bases removed from V and 1 base from J, the gap between germline ends came to 14 bases. Germline lookup yields CDR1 SNHLY and CDR2 FYNNEI. The CDR3 nucleotides read TGTGCCGGTGAGGGACTGAGGAACACTGAAGCTTTCTTT. This codes for CAGEGLRNTEAFF.

This chain connects TRBV27 to TRBJ2-7; D remains unclear. V gave up 0 bases and J gave up 2 bases, with 11 bases separating them. Germline V gene lookup returns CDR1 MNHEY and CDR2 SMNVEV (reference sequence). The CDR3 sequence is 15 residues long. The CDR3 nucleotides are TGTGCCAGCAGTTTATCGACCGACACGACCTACGAGCAGTACTTC. Its translation is CASSLSTDTTYEQYF.

The gene calls are TRBV2 and TRBJ1-6; the match to TRBD1 covers 7 bases. The germline CDR1 and CDR2 sequences are SNHLY and FYNNEI. CDR3 length: 13 amino acids. V was clipped by 6 bases and J by 8 bases; unmatched bases: 4. In nucleotides, the CDR3 is TGTGCCAGCAGGAGACAGGGTTATTCACCCCTCCACTTT. Protein: CASRRQGYSPLHF.